The present T cell receptor (beta chain) was sequenced within a study of chronic HIV infection and antiretroviral therapy (dated by TCRdb to the mid-2010s). Measured from the cysteine to the phenylalanine, the CDR3 is 14 residues long. Solely the CDR3 DNA is kept, with 42 bases framed from the first base. Based on the germline V gene, the CDR1 and CDR2 sequences are ENHRY and SYGVKD. At the junction V is shortened by 4 bases and J by 2 bases; bases outside the gene matches: 2. A word on this clonotype: There is no known antigen for this receptor. No base quality information exists; no much larger clone differs at one position.

Libraries were built with 5' RACE. The data were produced on an Illumina MiSeq. TCRdb itself trimmed the public reads at Q25 with fastp, ran MiXCR and retained productive beta chains. Entries that share a CDR3 protein sequence are merged under the most common genes and DNA. This sample is represented by tens of thousands of distinct CDR3 sequences; roughly 8% of them were singletons. The ten most abundant clones make up roughly 2.8% of the sample. Recombination linked TRBV10-3 to TRBJ1-3, with TRBD1 identical over 7 junction bases. This receptor was identified in an adult who had HIV and had not received antiretroviral therapy, or was an uninfected healthy control (not recorded which). Source material: peripheral blood. The nucleotide sequence is TGTGCCATCAGTGCCGACAGGGCTGGAAACACCATATATTTT. Its protein product is CAISADRAGNTIYF.